The 4 T cell receptor beta chains below come from one sample, sequenced in a study of T cells in Graves' hyperthyroidism and ophthalmopathy. TCR beta CDR3 regions were amplified from RNA transcripts. The HTBI primer set served for first-round RT-PCR of the TCR CDR3. TCRdb re-called the multiplex PCR reads with MiXCR, one entry per CDR3 protein. Here the sample spans more than 300,000 distinct CDR3 sequences, about 15% being singletons. Material for sequencing was blood. All receptors derive from a woman aged 55-69 years with Graves' hyperthyroidism.

This clonotype was recorded at least ten times. The rearrangement joins TRBV5-1 to TRBJ1-1, with D possibly TRBD1 on 6 matching bases. Between the trimmed V and J ends, which lost 0 bases and 1 base, there was a span of 10 bases. This CDR3 region has 15 residues. Looked up from germline, CDR1 is SGHRS and CDR2 is YFSETQ. The CDR3 DNA sequence: TGCGCCAGCAGCTTGGTTACAGGGACGAACACTGAAGCTTTCTTT. Protein: CASSLVTGTNTEAFF.

The rearrangement links TRBV6-6 to TRBJ1-6; TRBD1 matches at 10 bases. There are 15 residues in the CDR3. V lost 2 bases and J lost 7; bases outside the gene matches: 2. The germline V gene encodes CDR1 MNHNY and CDR2 SVGAGI (reference sequence). CDR3 residues: CASSYRTGGNSPLHF. The DNA of the CDR3 is TGTGCCAGCAGTTACAGGACAGGGGGGAATTCACCCCTCCACTTT.

Many counts were recorded for this clonotype. The chain employs TRBV2 and TRBJ1-2; D unclear. The germline V gene has CDR1 SNHLY and CDR2 FYNNEI. Trimming shortened V by 9 bases and J by 7 bases, and 12 bases separated the two germline ends. The CDR3 consists of 11 residues. The CDR3 bases are TGTGCCAGACACGTTAATCGTGGCTACACCTTC. Translation: CARHVNRGYTF. Complete variable domain (other parts from reference TRBV2 and TRBJ1-2): EPEVTQTPSHQVTQMGQEVILRCVPISNHLYFYWYRQILGQKVEFLVSFYNNEISEKSEIFDDQFSVERPDGSNFTLKIRSTKLEDSAMYFCARHVNRGYTFGSGTRLTVV.

This clonotype has at least ten counts. The gene calls are TRBV2 and TRBJ2-1, with 7 nucleotides matching TRBD2. This CDR3 is 17 amino acids long. Germline V gene sequence: CDR1 SNHLY, CDR2 FYNNEI. Trimming took 6 bases from V and 0 from J; bases not matched to a gene: 11. The DNA of the CDR3 is TGTGCCAGCAGGGGCGAACGGGGCGGGAGCTCCTACAATGAGCAGTTCTTC. Translating it yields CASRGERGGSSYNEQFF.